These 6 T cell receptor beta chains were sequenced from one sample in a study of shared clonotypes between healthy human individuals. Only in-frame clones appear in the TCRdb table, and some are missing; sequencing was by immunoSEQ multiplex PCR. The repertoire has about a million clones, under 80% of them found once; the top ten carry about 1.4%. The source material was memory CD4+ T cells sorted from blood. The subset denotes: CD45RA-negative fraction. These receptors were collected from a man between 18 and 35 years old in good health.

The V and J genes are TRBV19 and TRBJ1-2; D is unclear. Germline V gene data show CDR1 as LNHDA and CDR2 as SQIVND (reference sequence). This CDR3 contains 12 residues. V lost 4 bases and J 4 bases, leaving 7 bases between the germline ends. The CDR3 spells CASSNGPYGYTF. CDR3 coding DNA: TGTGCCAGTAGTAATGGGCCCTATGGCTACACCTTC.

The V gene is TRBV30, the J gene TRBJ2-7, with D possibly matching TRBD2 (5 bases). The CDR3 covers 12 residues. CDR1 is GTSNPN and CDR2 is SVGIG in the germline V gene (reference sequence). Trimming cost V 2 bases and J 3 bases, with 8 bases left between them. The CDR3 DNA reads as TGTGCCTGGAGTAACCGGGACTACGAGCAGTACTTC. Translated, it gives CAWSNRDYEQYF.

This chain links TRBV19 with TRBJ2-3; 14 bases align to TRBD2. This CDR3 spans 15 amino acids. The germline V gene encodes CDR1 LNHDA and CDR2 SQIVND (reference sequence). Trimming removed 6 bases from V and 6 bases from J; junction bases left unmatched: 5. This chain's CDR3 is CASRLGTSGSDTQYF. The CDR3 nucleotides are TGTGCCAGTAGGCTCGGGACTAGCGGGAGCGATACGCAGTATTTT.

Note on this clone: Different DNA sequences within this sample yield the same CDR3. This chain uses TRBV10-3 with TRBJ2-2; D assignment may be TRBD1 or TRBD2 (5 bases each). The CDR3 is 15 amino acids. The V and J ends lost 3 bases and 1 base respectively, with 9 bases between them. The germline CDR1 and CDR2 sequences are ENHRY and SYGVKD. The CDR3 coding sequence is TGTGCCATCAGTGACCCGGGACGGAACACCGGGGAGCTGTTTTTT. It specifies CAISDPGRNTGELFF.

The chain combines TRBV6-1 with TRBJ1-5; 7 bases align to TRBD1. Germline CDR1 reads MNHNS; CDR2 reads SASEGT. The J segment lost 2 bases and the V segment lost 4 bases, leaving 5 bases of the junction unmatched. CDR3 length equals 15 residues. CDR3 DNA: TGTGCCAGCAGTGGGACAGGTCAGCGCAATCAGCCCCAGCATTTT. It yields the protein CASSGTGQRNQPQHF.

This chain connects TRBV29-1 to TRBJ2-6; 7 positions agree with TRBD2. The V gene end was trimmed by 3 bases and the J gene end by 0 bases; junction bases not matched to a gene: 5. The CDR3 contains 16 residues. Germline values: CDR1 SQVTM, CDR2 ANQGSEA. CDR3 sequence: CSVETGGFSGANVLTF. The CDR3 bases are TGCAGCGTTGAGACGGGGGGTTTCTCTGGGGCCAACGTCCTGACTTTC. The full variable domain, completed using reference TRBV29-1 and TRBJ2-6, is SAVISQKPSRDICQRGTSLTIQCQVDSQVTMMFWYRQQPGQSLTLIATANQGSEATYESGFVIDKFPISRPNLTFSTLTVSNMSPEDSSIYLCSVETGGFSGANVLTFGAGSRLTVL.